The following is a T cell receptor (beta chain) sequence with its context. The protocol was immunoSEQ multiplex PCR, while the TCRdb copy is restricted to in-frame clones and leaves out a portion. The data hold under 250,000 clones, with over 85% observed a single time. The data were obtained in a study of blood T cell repertoires in COVID-19. About the research overall: Material from acute and convalescent COVID-19 was sourced from the United States, Italy and Spain. T cells, B-cell-depleted T cells, or PBMCs provided the cDNA or gDNA that served as material.

The trim removed 1 base at V and 1 base at J, leaving 4 bases unmatched. The germline V gene encodes CDR1 MGHRA and CDR2 YSYEKL. The CDR3 length is 15 residues. Cohort assignment relied on participant-reported clinical history. The receptor comes from a woman aged 30 to 39 with acute COVID-19. This chain uses TRBV4-1 with TRBJ2-7; 7 bases map to TRBD1. The sequencing input was PBMCs or T cells enriched from blood (not recorded which). CDR3 amino acids: CASSQVGTASYEQYF. The CDR3 DNA reads as TGCGCCAGCAGCCAAGTGGGGACAGCTTCCTACGAGCAGTACTTC.